A selection of T cell receptor beta chains follows, all from one sample in a study of blood T cell repertoires in COVID-19. Using immunoSEQ multiplex PCR, the repertoire was profiled, and TCRdb retains in-frame clones only, with some absent. The sample has around 80,000 clones, about 90% seen once. Sequencing used peripheral blood. The receptors here all came from a woman aged 80 or over with acute or convalescent COVID-19. The CDR3 runs from the conserved cysteine through the conserved F or W. Each record gives: clone size, J gene, D gene, V gene, CDR3 protein, CDR3 DNA. The D gene is left open where the match is weak. The listing skips clone size in some rows; elsewhere it reads once, few, many or a size class.

.,TRBJ1-2,.,TRBV9,CASSVSLEGVDGYTF,TGTGCCAGCAGCGTTAGTCTTGAGGGGGTGGATGGCTACACCTTC
.,TRBJ1-1,TRBD1,TRBV6-5,CASRGQGLNTEAFF,TGTGCCAGCAGGGGACAGGGATTAAACACTGAAGCTTTCTTT
.,TRBJ2-1,.,TRBV18,CASSPLDRYNEQFF,TGTGCCAGCTCACCCTTGGACAGATACAATGAGCAGTTCTTC
.,TRBJ1-2,TRBD1,TRBV7-8,CASSTRTGGENYGYTF,TGTGCCAGCAGCACCCGGACAGGGGGCGAGAACTATGGCTACACCTTC
.,TRBJ1-2,TRBD1,TRBV18,CASSPRDRANYGYTF,TGTGCCAGCTCACCGAGGGACAGGGCTAACTATGGCTACACCTTC
.,TRBJ2-7,TRBD2,TRBV3-1/TRBV3-2,CASSRLAGGGPQREQYF,TGTGCCAGCAGCCGACTAGCGGGAGGTGGTCCCCAGCGCGAGCAGTACTTC
.,TRBJ2-3,.,TRBV9,CASSPRERADTQYF,TGTGCCAGCAGCCCACGGGAGCGCGCAGATACGCAGTATTTT
.,TRBJ1-1,TRBD1,TRBV5-4,CASSLAGTGARAFF,TGTGCCAGCAGCTTGGCCGGGACAGGGGCTAGAGCTTTCTTT
.,TRBJ1-1,.,TRBV2,CACSREMNTEAFF,TGTGCCTGCAGTAGGGAGATGAACACTGAAGCTTTCTTT
.,TRBJ1-2,.,TRBV5-1,CASSLDGGMGYGYTF,TGCGCCAGCAGCTTGGATGGAGGGATGGGCTATGGCTACACCTTC
.,TRBJ2-1,.,TRBV10-2,CASRDSSYNEQFF,TGCGCCAGCAGGGACAGCTCCTACAATGAGCAGTTCTTC
.,TRBJ2-1,TRBD2,TRBV3-1/TRBV3-2,CASSHPAGAYNEQFF,TGTGCCAGCAGCCATCCAGCGGGAGCCTACAATGAGCAGTTCTTC
.,TRBJ1-1,.,TRBV4-3,CASSQDEGDTEAFF,TGCGCCAGCAGCCAAGATGAGGGAGACACTGAAGCTTTCTTT
.,TRBJ2-5,.,TRBV6-5,CASSYGQGMSVETQYF,TGTGCCAGCAGTTACGGGCAGGGGATGTCGGTGGAGACCCAGTACTTC
.,TRBJ2-1,TRBD2,TRBV28,CASSLAGVGLNEQFF,TGTGCCAGCAGTTTAGCGGGAGTGGGTTTGAATGAGCAGTTCTTC
.,TRBJ1-2,.,TRBV7-9,CASSASWGVDGYTF,TGTGCCAGCAGCGCTAGCTGGGGGGTTGATGGCTACACCTTC
few,TRBJ1-2,.,TRBV19,CASSIRTTYGSGYTF,TGTGCCAGTAGTATACGGACAACCTATGGCAGTGGCTACACCTTC
.,TRBJ2-7,TRBD2,TRBV6-1,CASSEGRGLTYEQYF,TGTGCCAGCAGTGAAGGGAGGGGACTAACCTACGAGCAGTACTTC
.,TRBJ1-3,.,TRBV9,CASSVEGGRGNTIYF,TGTGCCAGCAGCGTAGAAGGCGGAAGGGGAAACACCATATATTTT
.,TRBJ2-6,.,TRBV25-1,CASSGAARAVLTF,TGTGCCAGCAGTGGAGCGGCCCGCGCCGTCCTGACTTTC
.,TRBJ1-3,.,TRBV4-2,CASSQVIAGNSGNTIYF,TGTGCCAGCAGCCAAGTTATAGCGGGAAACTCTGGAAACACCATATATTTT
.,TRBJ2-3,.,TRBV7-2,CASSPRQAPDTQYF,TGTGCCAGCAGCCCACGACAGGCCCCAGATACGCAGTATTTT
few,TRBJ1-1,.,TRBV7-3,CASSPLARGLNTEAFF,TGTGCCAGCAGCCCTCTGGCCCGAGGGTTAAACACTGAAGCTTTCTTT
.,TRBJ2-2,.,TRBV11-2,CASSFRGYRGTGELFF,TGTGCCAGCAGCTTTAGGGGTTACAGAGGAACCGGGGAGCTGTTTTTT
once,TRBJ2-3,TRBD2,TRBV15,CATSGRLAGRTDTQYF,TGTGCCACCAGCGGGAGGCTAGCGGGCCGCACAGATACGCAGTATTTT
once,TRBJ2-7,.,TRBV6-6,CASSPPGHNYEQYF,TGTGCCAGCAGTCCCCCGGGACATAACTACGAGCAGTACTTC
.,TRBJ1-3,.,TRBV30,CAWGRQAGNGNTIYF,TGTGCCTGGGGGAGACAGGCCGGGAACGGAAACACCATATATTTT
.,TRBJ2-5,.,TRBV6-1,CASSEATDAGRKTQYF,TGTGCCAGCAGTGAAGCTACTGACGCGGGTAGGAAGACCCAGTACTTC
.,TRBJ1-3,.,TRBV19,CASSGRGGLSGNTIYF,TGTGCCAGTAGCGGTCGGGGGGGACTCTCTGGAAACACCATATATTTT
.,TRBJ2-3,.,TRBV5-1,CASSLAGPGTDTQYF,TGCGCCAGCAGCTTGGCTGGGCCCGGCACAGATACGCAGTATTTT
.,TRBJ2-1,TRBD1,TRBV9,CASSNWDRGHNEQFF,TGTGCCAGCAGCAATTGGGACAGGGGTCACAATGAGCAGTTCTTC
.,TRBJ2-5,TRBD1,TRBV5-8,CASSLRQGQETQYF,TGTGCCAGCAGCCTCCGACAGGGACAAGAGACCCAGTACTTC
.,TRBJ2-2,.,TRBV15,CATIAGELFF,TGTGCCACCATAGCTGGGGAGCTGTTTTTT
.,TRBJ1-2,.,TRBV2,CASSTGSGGYTF,TGTGCCAGCAGCACAGGGTCGGGTGGCTACACCTTC
.,TRBJ1-5,.,TRBV29-1,CSVGIRTDQPQHF,TGCAGCGTGGGGATTCGGACTGATCAGCCCCAGCATTTT
.,TRBJ2-5,TRBD1,TRBV19,CASHRQGQETQYF,TGTGCCAGTCACCGACAGGGGCAAGAGACCCAGTACTTC
.,TRBJ1-2,.,TRBV20-1,CSASEGPGGYTF,TGCAGTGCTAGTGAAGGGCCGGGGGGCTACACCTTC
.,TRBJ2-7,TRBD1,TRBV6-5,CASSLGQGPGYEQYF,TGTGCCAGCAGCTTAGGACAGGGTCCGGGCTACGAGCAGTACTTC
.,TRBJ1-5,TRBD1,TRBV30,CAWRTGERQPQHF,TGTGCCTGGAGAACAGGGGAGCGGCAGCCCCAGCATTTT
.,TRBJ1-1,TRBD1,TRBV5-4,CASSSASRGRTPTEAFF,TGTGCCAGCAGTTCCGCTTCGAGGGGGCGAACACCCACTGAAGCTTTCTTT